This note documents a single T cell receptor beta chain sequence. Its antigen is as yet unknown. Separation from the 666-subject first cohort characterized the roughly 120-subject validation cohort, to which the donors belonged. This entry belongs to a study of cytomegalovirus exposure and HLA in healthy donors. Trimming left V 5 bases short and J 4 bases short, with 18 bases between. The CDR3 covers 15 residues. The germline gives CDR1 MDHEN, CDR2 SYDVKM. Study-wide points: Subsequent analysis found a tendency for first-cohort TCR clusters to co-occur within the 120 or so validation repertoires. Cytomegalovirus association was listed for about 150 TCR beta chains. Whilst most TCR sequences proved rare, a subset of public TCRs occurred across many donors.

Measured with immunoSEQ multiplex PCR; TCRdb has only the in-frame clones, and not every one. Here the sample spans roughly 300,000 clones, 75% to 90% being singletons. This TCR derives from a woman under 40 in good health and CMV-seropositive. V and J are TRBV28 and TRBJ2-7; D might be TRBD1 or TRBD2, each matching 5 bases. What was sequenced was PBMCs. The CDR3 reads CASSQDGDLGYEQYF. In DNA form, the CDR3 reads TGTGCCAGCAGTCAAGATGGGGACCTCGGTTACGAGCAGTACTTC.